This T cell receptor beta chain was obtained from a study of neurological immune-mediated disorders (dated 2019 in TCRdb). Study-wide context: Of the approximately 34 multiple sclerosis patients, roughly 30 had relapsing-remitting MS and 3 had secondary progressive MS. Using UMI-based sequencing, the study compared peripheral blood TCR-beta repertoires from patients with HTLV-I-associated myelopathy (HAM/TSP), patients with multiple sclerosis, and healthy controls. Alongside PBMC samples, the set of about 100 TCR-beta libraries contained longitudinal samples, technical triplicates, and paired CD4+ and CD8+ T-cell subsets that had been sorted. The cohort comprised 68 subjects: 14 HAM/TSP patients, some 34 multiple sclerosis patients and some 20 healthy controls.

The study at large found these results: No association of the MS cluster with clinical or MRI features was observed, and the need for larger cohorts was stated by the authors. In a phylogenetic analysis, the repertoires of 18 out of 34 MS patients fell into a single cluster of related CDR3 sequences, pointing to a possible signature at the repertoire level. No identical CDR3 amino acid sequences were found to be shared among expanded clones across subjects, suggesting that TCR-beta repertoires were private in all groups. TCR clonal expansion was highest in HAM/TSP patients and lowest in MS patients, with MS patients falling below even healthy controls.

cDNA synthesis used template-switch 5'RACE with a primer carrying a 10-nucleotide random unique molecular identifier tagging each TCR transcript. Every sequencing run yielded over 180 million TCR-beta sequences covering 15-18 subjects. The RNeasy kit was used for extraction of total RNA. Using the KAPA Real-time Library Amplification kit, TCR-beta VDJ regions were amplified with primers for the TCR constant region and the 5'RACE anchor. A first PCR added sample indexes and Illumina adaptors, after which a second PCR increased the library yield. After Ampure bead purification, the roughly 650 bp TCR product was size-selected on a 2% E-gel SizeSelection system. Library quality was checked on a Bioanalyzer, concentration was measured with Qubit, and libraries were quantified with the Kapa Library Quantification kit before pooling. Paired-end 2 x 150 bp sequencing of the libraries was performed on an Illumina HiSeq 2500. To increase sequence diversity, roughly 24-31% phiX was spiked into each library pool. In the source study's methods: The UMI-based MiGEC pipeline processed quality-filtered reads and removed over 85% of raw TCR sequences during error correction. IMGT germline references were used for alignment of VDJ genes, and clonotypes were defined by a unique CDR3 amino acid sequence together with V-J genes. Clonal expansion, Shannon diversity, and CDR3 relatedness (CalcPairwiseDistances, ClusterSamples) were evaluated with VDJtools, and phylogenetic trees were built with CLCbio workbench. Using coefficient-of-variation modelling across technical triplicates, the study counted a clone as expanded if it had at least 8 unique UMIs. TCRdb trimmed public reads at Q25 via fastp, called clones via MiXCR and kept in-frame beta chains. Each CDR3 protein gets just one entry, which takes the most common genes and DNA from the rows behind it. TCRdb's processing, not the authors', yielded these V and J calls. Counted in this sample were about 59,000 distinct CDR3 sequences; around 3.5% of them appeared once. Approximately 3.1% of the sample is in the top ten clones.

This clonotype was recorded many times. Its specific antigen is unknown. It has no much larger one-base neighbor in the sample; base qualities were not kept. Libraries from unsorted PBMCs were made from 2 million PBMCs kept in RNAlater at -80 degrees C until RNA extraction. The multiple sclerosis patients were enrolled in a US clinical protocol that evaluated disease progression with magnetic resonance imaging. Peripheral blood was subjected to Ficoll-Hypaque density gradient centrifugation to isolate PBMCs, which were then cryopreserved in liquid nitrogen. This TCR derives from a woman in her 30s with multiple sclerosis. The sequencing sample was made of PBMCs.

The nucleotide sequence reads as follows: TGTGCCAGCAGTTTAGATTTCTGGCGCGAGCAGTACTTC. This gives the protein CASSLDFWREQYF. The chain joins TRBV12-3 or TRBV12-4 to TRBJ2-7; the D gene identity is not certain. The CDR3 has 13 amino acids, counting the end cysteine and phenylalanine. CDR3 DNA is the only sequence kept; it has 39 bases, read in frame from the first base. V gives up 1 base and J gives up 6 bases, and the segment between their germline ends measures 10 bases.